What follows is one T cell receptor beta chain and its context. Antigen specificity is unknown. These data come from a study of vaccination and CD4 T cells after COVID-19. The V end was cut by 2 bases, the J end by 7 bases, with 3 bases between. The CDR3 extends over 11 amino acids. The germline V gene encodes CDR1 KGHSH and CDR2 LQKENI. The treatment: approximately 10-day PBMC culture with coronavirus spike peptide pools or control peptides (ViraFEST assay). With the Oncomine TCR Beta short-read assay, DNA from cultured CD4+ T cells was sequenced. TCRdb ran MiXCR on the PCR reads and lists one entry per CDR3 protein. Of 15,000 to 25,000 distinct CDR3 sequences in the sample, over 40% are singletons; the top ten hold roughly 2.6%.

The sample consisted of CD4+ T cells from blood, cultured in vitro, taken after SARS-CoV-2 vaccination. The source is a human donor who had recovered from COVID-19. This chain links TRBV18 with TRBJ1-3, with no clear D. The CDR3 sequence is CASSPTNTIYF. For the CDR3, the DNA is TGTGCCAGCTCACCAACGAACACCATATATTTT.